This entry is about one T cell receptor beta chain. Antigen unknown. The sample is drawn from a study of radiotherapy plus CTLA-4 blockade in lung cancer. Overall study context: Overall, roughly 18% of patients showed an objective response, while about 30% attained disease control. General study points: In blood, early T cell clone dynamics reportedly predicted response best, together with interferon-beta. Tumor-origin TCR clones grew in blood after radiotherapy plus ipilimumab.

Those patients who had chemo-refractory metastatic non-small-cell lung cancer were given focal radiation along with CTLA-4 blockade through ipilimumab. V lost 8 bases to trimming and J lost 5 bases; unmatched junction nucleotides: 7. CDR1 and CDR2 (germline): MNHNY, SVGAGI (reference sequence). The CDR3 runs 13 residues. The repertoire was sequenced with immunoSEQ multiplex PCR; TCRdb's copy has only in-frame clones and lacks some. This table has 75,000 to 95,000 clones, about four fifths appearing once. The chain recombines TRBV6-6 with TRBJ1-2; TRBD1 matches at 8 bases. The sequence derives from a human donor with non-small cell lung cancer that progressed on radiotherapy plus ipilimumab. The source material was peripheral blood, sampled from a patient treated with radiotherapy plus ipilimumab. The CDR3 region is CASGPGQVYGYTF. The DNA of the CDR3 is TGTGCCAGCGGGCCGGGACAGGTATATGGCTACACCTTC.